The TCR beta chain under discussion was sequenced for a study of cytomegalovirus exposure and HLA in healthy donors. Findings and caveats of the study: Later on, analysis showed that most CMV-associated TCR beta chains appeared to be HLA-restricted.

A multiplex PCR was run with 60 Vbeta primers and 13 Jbeta primers. The method was immunoSEQ multiplex PCR; TCRdb's version includes in-frame clones alone and lacks a portion of them. Of approximately 150,000 clones in the sample, approximately 90% were seen once. To note about this clone: Its target is unknown.

The specimen was PBMCs. The TCR sequence derives from a woman aged 25 to 39 in good health and CMV-seronegative.

The CDR3 here is CASSIADRDNGYTF. DNA of the CDR3: TGTGCCAGTAGTATCGCGGACAGGGATAACGGCTACACCTTC. The chain carries TRBV19 and TRBJ1-2; 8 bases align to TRBD1. This CDR3 is built from 14 residues. V trimming: 3 bases; J trimming: 8 bases; junction bases outside the gene matches: 8. The germline V gene encodes CDR1 LNHDA and CDR2 SQIVND (reference sequence).